These 9 T cell receptor beta chains were sequenced from one sample in a study of OX40 agonist ivuxolimab in advanced cancers. Assay: immunoSEQ multiplex PCR; the TCRdb copy retains only in-frame clones and omits some. Of about 36,000 clones in the sample, around 77% were seen once. The material was CD4+ or CD8+ T cells sorted from blood, obtained in a trial of the OX40 agonist ivuxolimab. All receptors come from an adult with an advanced solid tumor such as melanoma, head and neck, liver or kidney cancer.

The chain recombines TRBV11-2 with TRBJ1-2; D may be TRBD1 (5 bases). CDR1 and CDR2 (germline): SGHAT, FQNNGV. V gave up 5 bases and J gave up 4 bases, with 17 bases separating them. The CDR3 loop spans 15 amino acids. DNA for the CDR3: TGTGCCAGCAGCCCTTGGACATCCCCCGGCTATGGCTACACCTTC. Its protein product is CASSPWTSPGYGYTF.

The chain combines TRBV7-8 with TRBJ1-4; 7 nucleotides line up with TRBD1. J was trimmed by 5 bases and V by 5 bases; bases with no gene match: 5. Germline loops: CDR1 SGHVS, CDR2 FQNEAQ. The CDR3 loop spans 14 amino acids. CDR3 sequence: CASSVGQLNEKLFF. CDR3 bases: TGTGCCAGCAGCGTGGGACAGCTAAATGAAAAACTGTTTTTT.

The rearrangement uses TRBV10-3 and TRBJ2-7; 8 positions match TRBD1. The CDR3 loop spans 13 amino acids. The ends lost 10 bases at V and 0 bases at J; junction bases unmatched: 5. Germline values: CDR1 ENHRY, CDR2 SYGVKD. The CDR3 nucleotides read TGTGCCACAAAGACAGGGGACTCCTACGAGCAGTACTTC. Its translation is CATKTGDSYEQYF.

This clone has only a few counts. This chain joins TRBV27 and TRBJ2-3; possible D gene TRBD1, 5 bases. The CDR3 contains 15 residues. Trimming took off 1 base at V and 6 bases at J, with 14 bases between the two ends. The V gene's germline CDR1 is MNHEY and CDR2 SMNVEV (reference sequence). The CDR3 DNA reads TGTGCCAGCAGTTTATTAACTGGGGCTCGGGATACGCAGTATTTT. Protein sequence: CASSLLTGARDTQYF.

The chain joins TRBV7-6 to TRBJ2-1; D is possibly TRBD1 or TRBD2 (5 bases each). V gave up 5 bases and J gave up 1 base, with 27 bases separating them. Germline CDR1 reads SGHVS; CDR2 reads FNYEAQ. This CDR3 has 20 residues. The DNA of the CDR3 is TGTGCCAGCAGCGAGGGGTTCGGGCGGTCCTTCTCATTATCCTACAATGAGCAGTTCTTC. Translating gives CASSEGFGRSFSLSYNEQFF.

The chain has TRBV2 and TRBJ2-1, with TRBD1 as a possible D gene (5 bases). Per the germline V gene, CDR1 is SNHLY and CDR2 is FYNNEI. Trimming removed 4 bases from V and 0 bases from J, with 10 bases in between. This CDR3 contains 15 residues. Here the CDR3 DNA reads TGTGCCAGCAGTGGGGGCGTCCTCTCCTACAATGAGCAGTTCTTC. This gives the protein CASSGGVLSYNEQFF.

This clone was detected only once. The rearrangement links TRBV30 to TRBJ2-1; 8 positions agree with TRBD2. V was pared by 2 bases and J by 10 bases, with 13 bases of the junction left unmatched. Looked up from germline, CDR1 is GTSNPN and CDR2 is SVGIG (reference sequence). The CDR3 is 15 amino acids. DNA for the CDR3: TGTGCCTGGAGTATTCCTAGCGGGTCCCGAGGGGAGCAGTTCTTC. Residues: CAWSIPSGSRGEQFF.

CDR3 DNA: TGTGCCAGCACAGGGGGAACAGATACGCAGTATTTT. Its translation is CASTGGTDTQYF. This chain connects TRBV19 to TRBJ2-3; 8 bases match TRBD1. This CDR3 is built from 12 residues. CDR1 and CDR2 from the germline V gene are LNHDA and SQIVND (reference sequence). The V and J ends lost 9 bases and 3 bases, in that order; junction bases with no gene match: 2.

The chain recombines TRBV10-3 with TRBJ2-5; a possible D gene is TRBD2 (6 bases). V lost 6 bases and J 1 base, leaving 21 bases between the germline ends. The CDR3 is 17 amino acids. CDR1 is ENHRY and CDR2 is SYGVKD in the germline V gene. The CDR3 nucleotides are TGTGCCATCAGGGCAGAGGTGGAGGGGATACTCCAAGAGACCCAGTACTTC. Translating it yields CAIRAEVEGILQETQYF.